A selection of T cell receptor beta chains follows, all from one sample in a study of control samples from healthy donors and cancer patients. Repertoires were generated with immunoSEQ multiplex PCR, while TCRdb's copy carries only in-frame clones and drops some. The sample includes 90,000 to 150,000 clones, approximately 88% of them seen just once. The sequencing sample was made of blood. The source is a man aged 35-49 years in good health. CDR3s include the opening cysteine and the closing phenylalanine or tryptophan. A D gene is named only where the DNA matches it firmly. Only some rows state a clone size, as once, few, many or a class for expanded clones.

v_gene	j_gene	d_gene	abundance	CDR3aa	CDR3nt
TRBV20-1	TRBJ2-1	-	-	CSASSRSSYNEQFF	TGCAGTGCTAGTTCCAGGAGCTCCTACAATGAGCAGTTCTTC
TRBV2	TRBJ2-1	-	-	CASSEVGRNEQFF	TGTGCCAGCAGTGAGGTAGGAAGGAATGAGCAGTTCTTC
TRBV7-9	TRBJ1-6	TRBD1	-	CASRPGQDSSYNSPLHF	TGTGCCAGCAGACCTGGACAGGACAGCTCCTATAATTCACCCCTCCACTTT
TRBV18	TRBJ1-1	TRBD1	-	CASGTQQGAEAFF	TGTGCCAGCGGGACGCAACAGGGGGCTGAAGCTTTCTTT
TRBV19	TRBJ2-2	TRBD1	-	CASSMAGGYTGELFF	TGTGCCAGTAGTATGGCAGGGGGCTACACCGGGGAGCTGTTTTTT
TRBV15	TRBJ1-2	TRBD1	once	CATSRDRVGYTF	TGTGCCACCAGTAGGGACAGGGTTGGCTACACCTTC
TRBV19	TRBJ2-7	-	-	CASSTASQNYEQYF	TGTGCCAGTAGTACGGCCAGTCAGAACTACGAGCAGTACTTC
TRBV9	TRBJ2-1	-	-	CASSVHRRSSYNEQFF	TGTGCCAGCAGCGTACATAGAAGGAGCTCCTACAATGAGCAGTTCTTC
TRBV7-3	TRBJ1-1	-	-	CASSLSGSFGTEAFF	TGTGCCAGCAGCTTATCAGGGTCTTTCGGCACTGAAGCTTTCTTT
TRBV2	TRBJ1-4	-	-	CASTRTVLDEKLFF	TGTGCCAGCACACGGACCGTCTTAGATGAAAAACTGTTTTTT
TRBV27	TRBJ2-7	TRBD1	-	CASSLSWGTGVYEQYF	TGTGCCAGCAGTTTATCTTGGGGGACAGGGGTCTACGAGCAGTACTTC
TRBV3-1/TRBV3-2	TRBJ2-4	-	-	CASSLLRGTKNIQYF	TGTGCCAGCAGCCTCTTGAGGGGGACCAAAAACATTCAGTACTTC
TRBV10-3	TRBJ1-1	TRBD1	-	CAIKTGDTEAFF	TGTGCCATCAAAACAGGGGACACTGAAGCTTTCTTT
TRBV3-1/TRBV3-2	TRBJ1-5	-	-	CASSQGSQTRQPQHF	TGTGCCAGCAGCCAAGGGTCACAGACGCGTCAGCCCCAGCATTTT
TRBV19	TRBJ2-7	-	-	CASSISQTSYEQYF	TGTGCCAGTAGTATAAGTCAGACCTCCTACGAGCAGTACTTC
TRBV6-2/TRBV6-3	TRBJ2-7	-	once	CASSFSYEQYF	TGTGCCAGCAGTTTCTCCTACGAGCAGTACTTC
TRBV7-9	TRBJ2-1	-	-	CASRPSGGQWHNEQFF	TGTGCCAGCAGACCAAGCGGGGGACAGTGGCACAATGAGCAGTTCTTC
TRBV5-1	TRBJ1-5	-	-	CASSLASGTNQPQHF	TGCGCCAGCAGCTTGGCCTCAGGGACCAATCAGCCCCAGCATTTT
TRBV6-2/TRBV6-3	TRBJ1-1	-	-	CASSKESWTEAFF	TGTGCCAGCAGTAAGGAATCCTGGACTGAAGCTTTCTTT
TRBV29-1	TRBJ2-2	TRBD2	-	CSVSLAGFTGELFF	TGCAGCGTCTCACTAGCGGGGTTCACCGGGGAGCTGTTTTTT
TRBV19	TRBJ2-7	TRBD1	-	CASSRGTGDSYEQYF	TGTGCCAGTAGTAGGGGGACAGGCGACTCCTACGAGCAGTACTTC
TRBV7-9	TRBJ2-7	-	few	CASSPKRLGQYF	TGTGCCAGCAGCCCAAAGAGACTCGGGCAGTACTTC
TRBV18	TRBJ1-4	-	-	CASSPSAPATNEKLFF	TGTGCCAGCTCACCGTCGGCACCCGCAACTAATGAAAAACTGTTTTTT
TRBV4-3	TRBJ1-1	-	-	CASSQEDRTNTEAFF	TGCGCCAGCAGCCAAGAAGACAGAACGAACACTGAAGCTTTCTTT
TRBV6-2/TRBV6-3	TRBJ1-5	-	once	CASSYPDYSNQPQHF	TGTGCCAGCAGTTACCCCGACTATAGCAATCAGCCCCAGCATTTT
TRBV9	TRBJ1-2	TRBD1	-	CASSVGDRDNYGYTF	TGTGCCAGCAGCGTAGGGGACAGGGATAACTATGGCTACACCTTC
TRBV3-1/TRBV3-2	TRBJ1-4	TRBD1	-	CASSPSGGVTGKLFF	TGTGCCAGCAGCCCCTCAGGGGGCGTTACGGGAAAACTGTTTTTT
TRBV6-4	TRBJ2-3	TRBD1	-	CASSEGGQGRKGTDTQYF	TGTGCCAGCAGTGAAGGAGGACAGGGGAGAAAGGGCACAGATACGCAGTATTTT
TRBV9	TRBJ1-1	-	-	CASSVETYTEAFF	TGTGCCAGCAGCGTAGAAACCTACACTGAAGCTTTCTTT
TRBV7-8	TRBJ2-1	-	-	CASSLVVGRGWNEQFF	TGTGCCAGCAGCTTAGTGGTGGGTAGGGGTTGGAATGAGCAGTTCTTC
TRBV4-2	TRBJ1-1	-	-	CASSQAGTYEAFF	TGTGCCAGCAGCCAGGCCGGGACATATGAGGCTTTCTTT
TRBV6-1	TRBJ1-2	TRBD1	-	CASSEGQGGNYGYTF	TGTGCCAGCAGTGAAGGGCAGGGGGGAAACTATGGCTACACCTTC
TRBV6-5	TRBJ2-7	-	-	CASSYLSIGSSYEQYF	TGTGCCAGCAGTTACCTCTCCATCGGATCCTCCTACGAGCAGTACTTC
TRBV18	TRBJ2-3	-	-	CASSPGRGVADTQYF	TGTGCCAGCTCACCAGGCAGGGGTGTTGCAGATACGCAGTATTTT
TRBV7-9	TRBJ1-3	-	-	CASSSLLGNTIYF	TGTGCCAGCAGCTCACTCCTTGGAAACACCATATATTTT
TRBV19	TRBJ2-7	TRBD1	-	CASSIRDRGYEQYF	TGTGCCAGTAGTATTAGAGACAGGGGCTACGAGCAGTACTTC
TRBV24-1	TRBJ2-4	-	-	CATSEAAKNIQYF	TGTGCCACCAGTGAAGCGGCCAAAAACATTCAGTACTTC
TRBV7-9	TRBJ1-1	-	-	CASSLRGRDTEAFF	TGTGCCAGCAGCTTAAGAGGGCGGGACACTGAAGCTTTCTTT
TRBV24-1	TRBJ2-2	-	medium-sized	CATTPDSNTGELFF	TGTGCCACCACTCCGGACTCAAACACCGGGGAGCTGTTTTTT
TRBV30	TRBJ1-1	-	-	CAWSALGDTEAFF	TGTGCCTGGAGTGCACTAGGGGACACTGAAGCTTTCTTT
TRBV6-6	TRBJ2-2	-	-	CATPSVPSANTGELFF	TGTGCCACCCCGTCCGTCCCGTCGGCGAACACCGGGGAGCTGTTTTTT
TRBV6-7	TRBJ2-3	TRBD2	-	CASRRLAGGTDTQYF	TGTGCCAGCAGACGTCTAGCGGGGGGCACAGATACGCAGTATTTT
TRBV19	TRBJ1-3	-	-	CASTSGQQLSGNTIYF	-
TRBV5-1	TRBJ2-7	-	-	CASSLVRGYEQYF	TGCGCCAGCAGCTTGGTTAGGGGTTACGAGCAGTACTTC
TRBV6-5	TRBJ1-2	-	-	CASSYGTLSGYTF	TGTGCCAGCAGTTACGGTACATTGTCGGGCTACACCTTC
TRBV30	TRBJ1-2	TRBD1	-	CAWSTQGGGYGYTF	TGTGCCTGGAGTACCCAGGGGGGCGGCTATGGCTACACCTTC
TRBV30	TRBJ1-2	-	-	CAWDSLVLGYTF	TGTGCCTGGGACAGTTTAGTTCTTGGCTACACCTTC
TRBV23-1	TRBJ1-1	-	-	CASSQLGPKGTEAFF	TGCGCCAGCAGTCAATTGGGGCCAAAGGGCACTGAAGCTTTCTTT
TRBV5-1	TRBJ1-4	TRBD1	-	CASGTGRGGEKLFF	TGCGCCAGCGGGACAGGCCGCGGGGGGGAAAAACTGTTTTTT
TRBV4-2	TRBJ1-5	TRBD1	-	CASSQGDREQSNQPQHF	TGTGCCAGCAGCCAAGGAGACAGGGAGCAAAGCAATCAGCCCCAGCATTTT
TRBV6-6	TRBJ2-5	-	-	CASSYSAETQYF	TGTGCCAGCAGTTATAGCGCTGAGACCCAGTACTTC
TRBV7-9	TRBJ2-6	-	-	CASSFYINSGANVLTF	TGTGCCAGCAGCTTTTACATAAACTCTGGGGCCAACGTCCTGACTTTC
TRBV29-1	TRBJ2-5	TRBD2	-	CSVEAGGSKTQYF	TGCAGCGTTGAAGCGGGGGGTAGTAAGACCCAGTACTTC
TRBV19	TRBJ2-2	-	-	CASSTDGYTGELFF	TGTGCCAGTAGTACCGACGGATACACCGGGGAGCTGTTTTTT
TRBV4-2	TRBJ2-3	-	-	CASSRDERGTDTQYF	TGTGCCAGCAGCCGCGATGAGAGGGGCACAGATACGCAGTATTTT
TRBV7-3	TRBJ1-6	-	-	CASSLLAGNSPLHF	TGTGCCAGCAGCTTATTAGCGGGGAACTCACCCCTCCACTTT